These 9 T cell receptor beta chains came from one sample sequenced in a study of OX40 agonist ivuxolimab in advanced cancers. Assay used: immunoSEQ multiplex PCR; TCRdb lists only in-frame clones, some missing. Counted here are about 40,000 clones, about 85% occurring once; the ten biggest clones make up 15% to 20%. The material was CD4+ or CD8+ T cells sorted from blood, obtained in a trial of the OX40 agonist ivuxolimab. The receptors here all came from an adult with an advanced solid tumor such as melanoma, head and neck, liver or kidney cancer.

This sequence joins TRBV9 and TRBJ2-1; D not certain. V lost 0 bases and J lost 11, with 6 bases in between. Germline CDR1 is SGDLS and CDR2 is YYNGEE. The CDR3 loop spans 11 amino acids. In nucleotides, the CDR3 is TGTGCCAGCAGCGTAGCGGACCAGCAGTTCTTC. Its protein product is CASSVADQQFF.

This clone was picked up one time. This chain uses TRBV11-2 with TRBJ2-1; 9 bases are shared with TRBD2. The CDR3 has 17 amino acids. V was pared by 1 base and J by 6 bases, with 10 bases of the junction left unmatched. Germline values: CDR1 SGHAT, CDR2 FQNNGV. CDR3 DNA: TGTGCCAGCAGCTTAGTAAAGGGGCGGGAGGGCCCCAATGAGCAGTTCTTC. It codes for CASSLVKGREGPNEQFF.

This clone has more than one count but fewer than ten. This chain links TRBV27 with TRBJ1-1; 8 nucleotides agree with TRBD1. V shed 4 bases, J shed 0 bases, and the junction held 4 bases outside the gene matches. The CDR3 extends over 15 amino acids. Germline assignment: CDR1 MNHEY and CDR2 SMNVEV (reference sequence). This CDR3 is CASSSWTGMNTEAFF. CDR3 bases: TGTGCCAGCAGTTCCTGGACAGGGATGAACACTGAAGCTTTCTTT.

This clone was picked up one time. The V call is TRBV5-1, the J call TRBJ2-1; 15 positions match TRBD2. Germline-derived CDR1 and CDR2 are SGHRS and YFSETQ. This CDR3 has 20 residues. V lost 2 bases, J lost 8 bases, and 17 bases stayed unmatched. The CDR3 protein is CASSFVPSGLAGGPHDEQFF. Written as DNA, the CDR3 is TGCGCCAGCAGCTTCGTACCCTCCGGACTAGCGGGAGGGCCGCACGATGAGCAGTTCTTC. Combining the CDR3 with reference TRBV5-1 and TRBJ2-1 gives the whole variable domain KAGVTQTPRYLIKTRGQQVTLSCSPISGHRSVSWYQQTPGQGLQFLFEYFSETQRNKGNFPGRFSGRQFSNSRSEMNVSTLELGDSALYLCASSFVPSGLAGGPHDEQFFGPGTRLTVL.

The CDR3 protein is CASSQDRRDFNYGYTF. CDR3 bases: TGTGCCAGCAGCCAAGATCGGCGGGACTTTAACTATGGCTACACCTTC. The chain is built from TRBV14 and TRBJ1-2, with D perhaps TRBD1 (5 bases). Germline CDR1 reads SGHDN; CDR2 reads FVKESK. The CDR3 extends over 16 amino acids. Trimming removed 0 bases from V and 1 base from J, with 12 bases in between.

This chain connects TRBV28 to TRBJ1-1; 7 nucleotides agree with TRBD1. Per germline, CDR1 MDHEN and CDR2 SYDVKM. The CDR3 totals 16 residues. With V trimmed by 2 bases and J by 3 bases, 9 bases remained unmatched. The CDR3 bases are TGTGCCAGCAGTTTACTCTCGACAGGGCCAGACACTGAAGCTTTCTTT. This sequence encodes CASSLLSTGPDTEAFF.

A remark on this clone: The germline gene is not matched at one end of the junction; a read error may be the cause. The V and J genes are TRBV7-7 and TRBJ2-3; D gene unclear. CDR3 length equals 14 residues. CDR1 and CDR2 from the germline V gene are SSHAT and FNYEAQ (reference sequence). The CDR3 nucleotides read TGTGCTAGCAGCTTGGGCCCTAGCACAGATACGCAGTATTTT. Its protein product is CASSLGPSTDTQYF.

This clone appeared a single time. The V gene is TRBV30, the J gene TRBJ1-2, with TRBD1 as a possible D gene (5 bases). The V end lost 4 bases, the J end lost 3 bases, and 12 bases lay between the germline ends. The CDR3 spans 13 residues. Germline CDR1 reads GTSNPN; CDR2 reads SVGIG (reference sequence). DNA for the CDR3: TGTGCCTGGAATTGGGTGGGACACTATGGCTACACCTTC. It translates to CAWNWVGHYGYTF. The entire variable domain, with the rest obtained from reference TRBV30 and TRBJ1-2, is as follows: SQTIHQWPATLVQPVGSPLSLECTVEGTSNPNLYWYRQAAGRGLQLLFYSVGIGQISSEVPQNLSASRPQDRQFILSSKKLLLSDSGFYLCAWNWVGHYGYTFGSGTRLTVV.

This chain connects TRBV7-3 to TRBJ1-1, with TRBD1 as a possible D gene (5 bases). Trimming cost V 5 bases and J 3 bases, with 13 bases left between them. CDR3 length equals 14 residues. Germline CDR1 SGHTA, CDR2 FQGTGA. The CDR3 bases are TGTGCCAGCAGCCATGGGGTGGGGGACACTGAAGCTTTCTTT. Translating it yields CASSHGVGDTEAFF.